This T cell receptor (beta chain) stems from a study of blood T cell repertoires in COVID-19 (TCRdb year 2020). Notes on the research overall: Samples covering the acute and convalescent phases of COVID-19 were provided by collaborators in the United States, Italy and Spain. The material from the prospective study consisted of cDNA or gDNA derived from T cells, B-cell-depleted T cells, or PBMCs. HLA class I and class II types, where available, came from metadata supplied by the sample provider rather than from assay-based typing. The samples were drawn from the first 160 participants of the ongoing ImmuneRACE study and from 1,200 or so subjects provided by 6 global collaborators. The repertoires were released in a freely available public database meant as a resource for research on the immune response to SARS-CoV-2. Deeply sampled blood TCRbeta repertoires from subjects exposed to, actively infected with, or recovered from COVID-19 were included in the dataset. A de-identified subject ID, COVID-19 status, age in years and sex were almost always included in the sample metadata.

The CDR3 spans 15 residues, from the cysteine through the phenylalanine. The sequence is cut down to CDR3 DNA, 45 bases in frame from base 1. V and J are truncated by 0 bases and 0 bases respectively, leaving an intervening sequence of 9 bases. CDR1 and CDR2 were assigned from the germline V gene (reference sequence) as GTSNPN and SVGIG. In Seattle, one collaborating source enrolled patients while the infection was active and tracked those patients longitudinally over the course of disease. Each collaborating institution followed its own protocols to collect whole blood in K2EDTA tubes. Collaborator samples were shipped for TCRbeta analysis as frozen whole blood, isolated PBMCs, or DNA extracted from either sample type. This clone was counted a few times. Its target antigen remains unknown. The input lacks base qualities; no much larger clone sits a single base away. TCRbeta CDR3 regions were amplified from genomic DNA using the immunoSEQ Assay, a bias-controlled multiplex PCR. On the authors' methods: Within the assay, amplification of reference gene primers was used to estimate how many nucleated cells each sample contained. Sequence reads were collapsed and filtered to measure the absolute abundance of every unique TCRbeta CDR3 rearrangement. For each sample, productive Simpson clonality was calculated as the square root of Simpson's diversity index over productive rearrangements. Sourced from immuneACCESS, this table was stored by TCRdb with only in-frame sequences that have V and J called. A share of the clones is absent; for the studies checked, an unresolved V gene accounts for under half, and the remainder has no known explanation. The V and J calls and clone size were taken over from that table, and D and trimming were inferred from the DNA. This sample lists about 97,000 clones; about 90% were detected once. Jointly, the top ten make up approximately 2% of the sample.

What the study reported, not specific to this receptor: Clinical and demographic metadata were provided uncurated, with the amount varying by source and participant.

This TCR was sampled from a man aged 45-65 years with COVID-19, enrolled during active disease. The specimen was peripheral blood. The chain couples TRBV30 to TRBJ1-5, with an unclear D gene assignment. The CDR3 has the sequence CAWSVHGDSNQPQHF. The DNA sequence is TGTGCCTGGAGTGTACACGGGGATAGCAATCAGCCCCAGCATTTT.